This T cell receptor beta chain was profiled in a study of T cells in Graves' hyperthyroidism and ophthalmopathy. Using RNA transcripts as the source, TCR beta CDR3 regions were amplified. The HTBI primer set drove a first-round RT-PCR of the TCR CDR3. TCRdb re-analysed the multiplex PCR reads in MiXCR, keeping a single row per CDR3 protein. The profile covers a few hundred thousand distinct CDR3 sequences, with 20% to 25% appearing a single time and roughly 60% taken by the ten largest. Per the germline V gene, CDR1 is SGDLS and CDR2 is YYNGEE. The CDR3 spans 15 residues. V gave up 4 bases and J gave up 0 bases, with 11 bases separating them.

This clonotype was obtained from a man aged 25-45 years with Graves' ophthalmopathy. The chain links TRBV9 to TRBJ1-3; no clear D. The sample was blood. The CDR3 is CASSTSSSSGNTIYF. For the CDR3, the DNA is TGTGCCAGCAGCACCAGCTCGAGCTCTGGAAACACCATATATTTT.